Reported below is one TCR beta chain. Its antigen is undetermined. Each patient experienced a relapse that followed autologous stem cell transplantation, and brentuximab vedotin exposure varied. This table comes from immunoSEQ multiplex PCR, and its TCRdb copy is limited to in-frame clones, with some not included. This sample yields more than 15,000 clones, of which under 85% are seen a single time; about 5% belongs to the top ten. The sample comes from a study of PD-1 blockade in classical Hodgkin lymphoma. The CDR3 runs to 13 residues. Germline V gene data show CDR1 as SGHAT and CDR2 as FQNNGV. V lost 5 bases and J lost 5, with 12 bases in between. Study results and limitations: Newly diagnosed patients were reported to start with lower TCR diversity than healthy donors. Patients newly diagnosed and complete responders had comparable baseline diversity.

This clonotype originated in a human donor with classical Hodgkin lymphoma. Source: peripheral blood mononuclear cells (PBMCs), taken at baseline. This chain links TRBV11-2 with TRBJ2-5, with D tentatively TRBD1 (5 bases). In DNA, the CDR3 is TGTGCCAGCAGCCTATTGGGGCTGGAGACCCAGTACTTC. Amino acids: CASSLLGLETQYF.